Presented here are 27 T cell receptor beta chains from one specimen sequenced in a study of CD8+CD57+ T cells in acquired aplastic anemia. Genomic DNA templated the TCR beta VDJ and CDR3 profiling. In TCRdb, the reads were re-called with MiXCR into one record per CDR3 protein. The data contain some 200,000 distinct CDR3 sequences, under 55% of them singletons. An expansion of CD8+CD57+ cells by flow cytometry had been shown in patients chosen for sequencing. The sample taken for sequencing was sorted CD4+, CD8+, or CD8+CD57+ T cells (not recorded which) from PBMCs. The receptors were gathered from a human donor with aplastic anemia.

The chain employs TRBV9 and TRBJ1-2; D is perhaps TRBD1 (5 bases). The V end was cut by 7 bases, the J end by 2 bases, with 9 bases between. The CDR3 extends over 12 amino acids. Germline values: CDR1 SGDLS, CDR2 YYNGEE. CDR3 coding DNA: TGTGCCAGCGGAGGGACCAACTATGGCTACACCTTC. Its protein product is CASGGTNYGYTF.

The chain uses TRBV25-1 and TRBJ1-2; a possible D gene is TRBD1 (5 bases). Germline CDR1 and CDR2: MGHDK and SYGVNS. The CDR3 loop spans 16 amino acids. The germline V and J ends were trimmed by 5 bases and 6 bases, with 22 bases remaining between them. This CDR3 is CASSPSGTRYFDGYTF. The CDR3 nucleotides read TGTGCCAGCAGTCCATCGGGGACGAGATATTTCGATGGCTACACCTTC.

The rearrangement links TRBV19 to TRBJ1-5, with D possibly TRBD1 on 5 matching bases. V shed 9 bases and J shed 5 bases, with 11 bases lying between them. This CDR3 contains 12 residues. Germline V gene data show CDR1 as LNHDA and CDR2 as SQIVND (reference sequence). The CDR3 DNA follows: TGTGCCAGCCGAGCGGGGGATCAGCCCCAGCATTTT. Amino acid sequence: CASRAGDQPQHF.

In regard to this clonotype: This sequence may be a read error, since a much larger clone differs from it by one base. The chain couples TRBV29-1 to TRBJ2-7; TRBD2 matches 10 bases. Germline V gives CDR1 SQVTM, CDR2 ANQGSEA. CDR3 length equals 13 residues. Unmatched junction bases numbered 8, after V lost 7 bases and J lost 5 bases. The CDR3 sequence: CSALEREGNEQYF. CDR3 nucleotides: TGCAGCGCCTTGGAGCGGGAGGGTAACGAGCAGTACTTC.

In DNA form, the CDR3 reads TGTGCCAGCAGCGTTAGCGGGGGGAGGCCCTCTGGGGCCAACGTCCTGACTTTC. It codes for CASSVSGGRPSGANVLTF. The chain employs TRBV9 and TRBJ2-6, with 10 bases aligning to TRBD2. Germline V gene sequence: CDR1 SGDLS, CDR2 YYNGEE. The junction had 5 bases not matched to a gene; V was cut back by 2 bases and J by 0 bases. The CDR3 contains 18 residues.

With respect to this clonotype: One end of the junction does not line up with germline, which may come from a read error. The chain joins TRBV13 to TRBJ2-7; D gene ambiguous. The CDR3 is made up of 15 amino acids. Germline CDR1 is PRHDT and CDR2 is FYEKMQ (reference sequence). The CDR3 DNA reads as TGTGCCAGCAGCCTCGCAGTAGGAATCGGGTACGAGCAGCACTTC. Translating it yields CASSLAVGIGYEQHF.

There are many counts of this clonotype. The V call is TRBV6-1, the J call TRBJ2-7; 10 bases match TRBD2. The CDR3 is made up of 14 amino acids. CDR1 and CDR2 (germline): MNHNS, SASEGT. The trim removed 8 bases at V and 2 bases at J, leaving 6 bases unmatched. The CDR3 region is CASHRTSGTYEQYF. For the CDR3, the DNA is TGTGCCAGCCACCGGACTAGCGGAACCTACGAGCAGTACTTC.

This clonotype was recorded at least ten times. The chain recombines TRBV5-5 with TRBJ1-2; D is unclear. This CDR3 spans 12 amino acids. V lost 0 bases and J 4 bases, leaving 4 bases between the germline ends. Germline V gives CDR1 SGHKS, CDR2 YYEKEE (reference sequence). CDR3 nucleotides: TGTGCCAGCAGCTTGGACGTCTATGGCTACACCTTC. This translates into CASSLDVYGYTF.

This clonotype was observed at least ten times. J is TRBJ1-6 and V is TRBV5-6; 7 nucleotides line up with TRBD1. Germline trimming cut 5 bases from V and 12 bases from J; bases unmatched to any gene: 14. Germline-derived CDR1 and CDR2 are SGHDT and YYEEEE. This CDR3 is built from 15 residues. Written as DNA, the CDR3 is TGTGCCAGCAGTTTCCGCTACGGGCAGGGGGGACCCCTCCACTTT. The encoded protein is CASSFRYGQGGPLHF.

The V gene is TRBV10-3, the J gene TRBJ1-1, with D possibly matching TRBD1 (6 bases). Germline V CDR1 and CDR2: ENHRY, SYGVKD. V lost 2 bases and J lost 5, with 15 bases in between. This CDR3 comprises 15 residues. CDR3 coding DNA: TGTGCCATCAGTGAGGTTTCAGGGGTATCGACTGAAGCTTTCTTT. Protein sequence: CAISEVSGVSTEAFF.

This clonotype was found once. J is TRBJ1-4 and V is TRBV15; D is possibly TRBD1 (5 bases). The CDR3 sequence is 15 residues long. Trimming took 10 bases from V and 8 from J, leaving 23 bases between them. Germline-derived CDR1 and CDR2 are LNHNV and YYDKDF (reference sequence). CDR3 sequence: CASLPVRGLGEKLFF. The CDR3 DNA follows: TGTGCCAGCTTACCGGTTAGGGGTCTAGGAGAAAAACTGTTTTTT.

This clonotype was detected once. A read error is likely, as this CDR3 ends without the conserved phenylalanine or tryptophan. The DNA is omitted, as the CDR3 cannot be located on it reliably, and the CDR3 follows TCRdb's listing. The CDR3 sequence is CASSLGRVRTYGSTL. The chain carries TRBV7-2 and TRBJ1-2. Looked up from germline, CDR1 is SGHTA and CDR2 is FQGNSA. The CDR3 numbers 15 amino acids, ends counted.

This clonotype was seen at least ten times. The rearrangement joins TRBV6-1 to TRBJ2-7; possible D gene TRBD1, 5 bases. The CDR3 consists of 14 residues. CDR1 is MNHNS, CDR2 SASEGT, per germline. Trimming cost V 8 bases and J 2 bases, with 16 bases left between them. The CDR3 sequence: CASSQDLVPYEQYF. The CDR3 bases are TGTGCCAGCTCACAGGACCTAGTCCCCTACGAGCAGTACTTC.

The V and J genes are TRBV19 and TRBJ2-5; D gene unclear. CDR3 length: 13 residues. The V end was cut by 5 bases, the J end by 6 bases, with 13 bases between. Germline-derived CDR1 and CDR2 are LNHDA and SQIVND (reference sequence). The CDR3 DNA reads TGTGCCAGTAGTGCCTCCGGGCCTCAGACCCAGTACTTC. This codes for CASSASGPQTQYF.

This chain connects TRBV25-1 to TRBJ2-7; 9 bases are shared with TRBD1. Matching the DNA end better, TRBJ2-5 makes the J call doubtful. CDR3 length: 14 residues. Germline V gene lookup returns CDR1 MGHDK and CDR2 SYGVNS. CDR3 residues: CASSEQGQGETQYF. CDR3 nucleotide sequence: TGTGCCAGCAGCGAACAAGGACAGGGGGAGACCCAGTACTTC.

V usage is TRBV25-1 and J usage is TRBJ2-1, with TRBD1 as a possible D gene (5 bases). This CDR3 has 14 residues. V shed 3 bases and J shed 8 bases, with 14 bases lying between them. CDR1 is MGHDK and CDR2 is SYGVNS in the germline V gene. The CDR3, as DNA: TGTGCCAGCAGTGAGCTGGGGCAGTTGGATGAGCAGTTCTTC. It encodes CASSELGQLDEQFF.

The rearrangement joins TRBV10-3 to TRBJ1-1; D perhaps matches TRBD1 (5 bases). CDR1 ENHRY and CDR2 SYGVKD come from the germline V gene. Trimming pared 5 bases from V and 2 bases from J, leaving 18 bases between. The CDR3 spans 16 residues. For the CDR3, the DNA is TGTGCCATCAGTACCGGGACGTCAAAAGGAAACACTGAAGCTTTCTTT. It is translated as CAISTGTSKGNTEAFF.

This clonotype was seen at least ten times. The gene calls are TRBV20-1 and TRBJ2-7; no firm D call. V gave up 3 bases and J gave up 0 bases, with 15 bases separating them. The CDR3 contains 15 residues. Germline lookup yields CDR1 DFQATT and CDR2 SNEGSKA (reference sequence). As DNA, the CDR3 is TGCAGTGCTAGGCCGGAGTGGGCAGGCTCCTACGAGCAGTACTTC. Protein product: CSARPEWAGSYEQYF.

This clonotype has only a few counts. The CDR3 bases are TGTGCCACCAGTGATGGGGTAGGGACGAATCAGCCCCAGCATTTT. Encoded protein: CATSDGVGTNQPQHF. The chain joins TRBV24-1 to TRBJ1-5; possible D gene TRBD1, 5 bases. The germline gives CDR1 KGHDR, CDR2 SFDVKD. The CDR3 loop spans 15 amino acids. The V end lost 3 bases, the J end lost 4 bases, and 12 bases lay between the germline ends.

This clonotype came up once. V gene TRBV27 combines with J gene TRBJ2-7; D gene ambiguous. V was clipped by 4 bases and J by 9 bases, with 16 bases between them. CDR3 size: 13 residues. The germline V gene encodes CDR1 MNHEY and CDR2 SMNVEV (reference sequence). The CDR3 loop is CASSSGPNLRQYF. CDR3 bases: TGTGCCAGCAGTTCAGGACCCAACTTAAGGCAGTACTTC.

This chain links TRBV10-2 with TRBJ2-7; 10 nucleotides match TRBD1. Trimming took 8 bases from V and 2 from J; bases not matched to a gene: 9. CDR3 length: 15 amino acids. CDR1 is WSHSY and CDR2 is SAAADI in the germline V gene. The CDR3 reads CASGPDRGAPYEQYF. The CDR3, as DNA: TGCGCCAGCGGCCCGGACAGGGGGGCCCCCTACGAGCAGTACTTC.

This clonotype was found many times. An end of the junction does not agree with germline; a read error may underlie this. V and J are TRBV7-7 and TRBJ2-5, with a tentative D call TRBD2 (6 bases). Germline V CDR1 and CDR2: SSHAT, FNYEAQ (reference sequence). This CDR3 spans 16 amino acids. CDR3 region: CASSLAPGGASETQYF. CDR3 DNA: TGTGCTAGCAGCTTAGCGCCCGGAGGGGCGTCGGAGACCCAGTACTTC.

This clonotype was seen repeatedly, ten times or more. V and J are TRBV7-3 and TRBJ1-1; no reliable D call. The CDR3 is made up of 14 amino acids. CDR1 is SGHTA and CDR2 is FQGTGA in the germline V gene. Trimming took off 1 base at V and 6 bases at J, with 12 bases between the two ends. The CDR3 nucleotides are TGTGCCAGCAGCTTAAAGCTAGGGAGCCCTGAAGCTTTCTTT. Protein sequence: CASSLKLGSPEAFF.

This sequence joins TRBV20-1 and TRBJ1-2; D may be TRBD1 (5 bases). Germline CDR1 DFQATT, CDR2 SNEGSKA (reference sequence). The length of the CDR3 is 12 residues. Trimming stripped 3 bases from V and 2 bases from J, with 7 bases between. The CDR3 here is CSARAGNYGYTF. DNA for the CDR3: TGCAGTGCTAGGGCAGGGAACTATGGCTACACCTTC.

The chain has TRBV10-2 and TRBJ2-7, with no clear D. Deletions cut 6 bases from V and 5 bases from J, with 23 bases between. The germline gives CDR1 WSHSY, CDR2 SAAADI. The CDR3 runs to 16 residues. The CDR3 DNA sequence: TGCGCCAGCAGCCCCAGGACCCAGTTGGCCGGCGACGAGCAGTACTTC. It is translated as CASSPRTQLAGDEQYF.

This chain uses TRBV12-5 with TRBJ2-7, with 9 bases matching TRBD2. V gave up 8 bases and J gave up 4 bases; unmatched junction bases: 6. Germline CDR1 and CDR2: LGHNT and FRNRAP. The CDR3 has 13 amino acids. The CDR3 here is CASFSGRLYEQYF. DNA of the CDR3: TGTGCTAGTTTTAGCGGGAGACTGTACGAGCAGTACTTC.

The rearrangement links TRBV6-1 to TRBJ1-1; 10 nucleotides match TRBD1. CDR1 and CDR2 (germline): MNHNS, SASEGT. The V and J ends lost 6 bases and 5 bases, in that order; junction bases with no gene match: 3. The CDR3 consists of 13 residues. Written as DNA, the CDR3 is TGTGCCAGCAGGACGGGACAGGGGACTGAAGCTTTCTTT. This codes for CASRTGQGTEAFF.